The source of this TCR beta chain is a study of CD8+ T cells in alopecia areata. Study-wide results and caveats: Clonality in lesional scalp, especially alopecia totalis/universalis, exceeded that of normal scalp.

In regard to this clone: The antigen remains undetermined.

For several patients taking part in the biomarker study, CD4+ cells were further sorted into CD25+CD127- cells. Peripheral blood and lesional scalp punch biopsies were taken from alopecia areata patients. CDR1 and CDR2 (germline): SQVTM, ANQGSEA. This CDR3 is built from 11 residues. V was trimmed by 1 base and J by 7 bases, leaving 7 bases between them. Following extraction, RNA underwent reverse transcription to cDNA, which served as the sequencing template. The method was immunoSEQ multiplex PCR; TCRdb's version includes in-frame clones alone and lacks a portion of them. Here the sample spans just over 20,000 clones, 60% to 70% being singletons.

The sequenced sample was CD4+ Tregs sorted from blood. This clonotype was sampled from a human donor with alopecia areata. The chain combines TRBV29-1 with TRBJ1-2; D not certain. CDR3 coding DNA: TGCAGCGTTGAAGGGGTACTTGGCTACACCTTC. It codes for CSVEGVLGYTF. The full variable domain, rest sourced from reference TRBV29-1 and TRBJ1-2, is SAVISQKPSRDICQRGTSLTIQCQVDSQVTMMFWYRQQPGQSLTLIATANQGSEATYESGFVIDKFPISRPNLTFSTLTVSNMSPEDSSIYLCSVEGVLGYTFGSGTRLTVV.